Following are 8 T cell receptor beta chains from one sample sequenced in a study of beta chain features in type 1 diabetes. The entirety of the isolated RNA underwent reverse transcription, so expressed TCRB transcripts were sequenced. Libraries were prepared by immunoSEQ multiplex PCR; TCRdb keeps only in-frame clonotypes and omits some of them. The sample lists some 45,000 clones, around 52% occurring once. Source material: Tregs from blood. The receptors derive from a woman between 18 and 29 years old in good health.

The V gene is TRBV6-5, the J gene TRBJ2-7; a weak D match, TRBD2 (5 bases). CDR1 MNHEY and CDR2 SVGAGI come from the germline V gene. The CDR3 is 14 residues long. Trimming took 5 bases from V and 0 from J, leaving 11 bases between them. In DNA, the CDR3 is TGTGCCAGCAGTGCAGGAGGCTACTCCTACGAGCAGTACTTC. Its translation is CASSAGGYSYEQYF.

J is TRBJ2-7 and V is TRBV6-1, with a tentative D call TRBD1 (5 bases). Germline-derived CDR1 and CDR2 are MNHNS and SASEGT. V lost 3 bases and J 6 bases, leaving 15 bases between the germline ends. CDR3 length: 14 amino acids. CDR3 sequence (DNA): TGTGCCAGCAGTGACCAGGGTTCATGGGCCGAGCAGTACTTC. It specifies CASSDQGSWAEQYF.

This clone was counted between two and nine times. The chain has TRBV19 and TRBJ2-1; 10 nucleotides agree with TRBD2. The germline CDR1 and CDR2 sequences are LNHDA and SQIVND (reference sequence). The CDR3 spans 19 residues. V was pared by 3 bases and J by 2 bases, with 13 bases of the junction left unmatched. CDR3 sequence (DNA): TGTGCCAGTAGTATGCGGCCACCCACTAGCGGGACGACCTACAATGAGCAGTTCTTC. Protein sequence: CASSMRPPTSGTTYNEQFF.

The V call is TRBV4-1, the J call TRBJ1-6; D not certain. The CDR3 sequence is 15 residues long. Between the trimmed V and J ends, which lost 7 bases and 5 bases, there was a span of 15 bases. The germline gives CDR1 MGHRA, CDR2 YSYEKL. CDR3 in amino acids: CASNHQTRDNSPLHF. The CDR3 coding sequence is TGCGCCAGCAACCATCAGACAAGAGATAATTCACCCCTCCACTTT.

The rearrangement uses TRBV7-9 and TRBJ2-1; TRBD2 is a possible D gene (5 bases). The CDR3 sequence is 10 residues long. Trimming took off 10 bases at V and 10 bases at J, with 11 bases between the two ends. From germline, CDR1 is SEHNR and CDR2 FQNEAQ (reference sequence). CDR3 in DNA: TGTGCCACCGGACTTCACGAGCAGTTCTTC. Its protein product is CATGLHEQFF. The full variable domain, in which reference TRBV7-9 and TRBJ2-1 provide the parts outside the CDR3, is DTGVSQNPRHKITKRGQNVTFRCDPISEHNRLYWYRQTLGQGPEFLTYFQNEAQLEKSRLLSDRFSAERPKGSFSTLEIQRTEQGDSAMYLCATGLHEQFFGPGTRLTVL.

V and J are TRBV9 and TRBJ2-1; 10 bases are a match to TRBD2. With V trimmed by 0 bases and J by 9 bases, 12 bases remained unmatched. CDR1 and CDR2 (germline): SGDLS, YYNGEE. This CDR3 has 17 residues. This CDR3 is CASSVGWTSGAGTEQFF. For the CDR3, the DNA is TGTGCCAGCAGCGTAGGGTGGACTAGCGGTGCTGGGACTGAGCAGTTCTTC. The variable domain in full, with the rest retrieved from reference TRBV9 and TRBJ2-1, is DSGVTQTPKHLITATGQRVTLRCSPRSGDLSVYWYQQSLDQGLQFLIQYYNGEERAKGNILERFSAQQFPDLHSELNLSSLELGDSALYFCASSVGWTSGAGTEQFFGPGTRLTVL.

V and J are TRBV28 and TRBJ2-7; no definite D call. V was pared by 2 bases and J by 5 bases, with 7 bases between. Germline V gives CDR1 MDHEN, CDR2 SYDVKM. There are 12 residues in the CDR3. CDR3 sequence: CASSLIRDEQYF. In DNA, the CDR3 is TGTGCCAGCAGTTTAATTCGCGACGAGCAGTACTTC.

The chain links TRBV19 to TRBJ2-1, with TRBD2 matching over 9 bases. V was pared by 0 bases and J by 3 bases, with 3 bases of the junction left unmatched. Germline V gene sequence: CDR1 LNHDA, CDR2 SQIVND (reference sequence). The CDR3 consists of 16 residues. DNA for the CDR3: TGTGCCAGTAGTATAGATCTTAGCGGGAGCTACAATGAGCAGTTCTTC. Translation: CASSIDLSGSYNEQFF.